This T cell receptor beta chain was recorded in a study of regulatory T cells in long-lasting Graves disease. Building the TCR beta libraries relied on iRepertoire HTBI primers, and CDR3 regions underwent Arm-PCR. Via MiXCR, TCRdb re-called the multiplex PCR reads, giving one row per CDR3 protein. In the table there are about 450,000 distinct CDR3 sequences, less than 15% of which are singletons. Remarks on this clonotype: Its antigen is undetermined. A much larger clone lies a single base off, so this may be a read error.

Noted time point: newly diagnosed GD, antithyroid drugs for less than 3 months. Researchers made the TCR library from RNA that was extracted from PBMCs. Findings and limits, study-wide: Reduced TCR diversity was observed in persistent Graves' patients versus newly diagnosed patients. The number of shared public clonotypes was higher in persistent patients (2,741) than new patients (roughly 970).

CDR1 SGHRS and CDR2 YFSETQ come from the germline V gene. CDR3 length equals 14 residues. These sequences were also reported in another study, on T cells in Graves' hyperthyroidism and ophthalmopathy. That paper notes: The model's output predicted ophthalmopathy at a median of roughly 6 months prior to onset.

The TCR sequence derives from a woman aged 45-59 years with Graves disease. The V gene is TRBV5-1, the J gene TRBJ2-3; no clear D gene. The J call is in doubt because the DNA end fits TRBJ2-1 better. The sequencing here drew on peripheral blood mononuclear cells (PBMCs), taken at new diagnosis, from a patient treated with antithyroid drugs. This CDR3 is CASSTGRGAYEQFF. In DNA, the CDR3 is TGCGCCAGCAGCACCGGGCGAGGTGCCTACGAGCAGTTCTTC.